This paragraph covers one T cell receptor (beta chain) sequence. CDR1 is LNHDA, CDR2 SQIVND, per germline (reference sequence). CDR3 length: 12 amino acids. The germline V and J ends were trimmed by 8 bases and 8 bases, with 12 bases remaining between them. The data stem from a study of blood T cell repertoires in COVID-19. The table came from immunoSEQ multiplex PCR; TCRdb's copy has only in-frame clones and leaves some out. The sample carries about 300,000 clones, roughly 90% recorded once. The chain carries TRBV19 and TRBJ2-2; tentative D call: TRBD1 (5 bases). The sample taken for sequencing was peripheral blood. This receptor was taken from a man younger than 35 with active or convalescent COVID-19. The CDR3 DNA follows: TGTGCCAGTCAGGGATGGGGTGGGGAGCTGTTTTTT. Protein product: CASQGWGGELFF.